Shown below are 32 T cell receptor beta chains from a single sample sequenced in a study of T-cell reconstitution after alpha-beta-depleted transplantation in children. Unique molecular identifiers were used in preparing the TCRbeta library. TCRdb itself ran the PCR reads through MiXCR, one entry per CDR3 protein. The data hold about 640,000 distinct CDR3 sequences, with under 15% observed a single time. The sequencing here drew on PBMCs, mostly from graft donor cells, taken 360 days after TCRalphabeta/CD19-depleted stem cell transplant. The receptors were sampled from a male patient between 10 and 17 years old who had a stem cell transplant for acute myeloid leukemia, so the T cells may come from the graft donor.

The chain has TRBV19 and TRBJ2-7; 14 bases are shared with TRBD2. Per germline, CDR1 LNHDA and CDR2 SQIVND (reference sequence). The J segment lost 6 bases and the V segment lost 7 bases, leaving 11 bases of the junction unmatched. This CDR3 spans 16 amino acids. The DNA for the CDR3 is TGTGCCAGTACCCCTTTCGGGACTAGCGGGAGTGGCGAGCAGTACTTC. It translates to CASTPFGTSGSGEQYF. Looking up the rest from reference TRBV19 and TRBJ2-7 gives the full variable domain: DGGITQSPKYLFRKEGQNVTLSCEQNLNHDAMYWYRQDPGQGLRLIYYSQIVNDFQKGDIAEGYSVSREKKESFPLTVTSAQKNPTAFYLCASTPFGTSGSGEQYFGPGTRLTVT.

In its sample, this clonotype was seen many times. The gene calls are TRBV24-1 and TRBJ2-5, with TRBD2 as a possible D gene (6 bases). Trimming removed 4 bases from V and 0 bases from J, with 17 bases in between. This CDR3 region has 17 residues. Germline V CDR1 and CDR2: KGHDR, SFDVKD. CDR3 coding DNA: TGTGCCACCAGTGACCCAGGATTCGGGGGAAACCAAGAGACCCAGTACTTC. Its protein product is CATSDPGFGGNQETQYF.

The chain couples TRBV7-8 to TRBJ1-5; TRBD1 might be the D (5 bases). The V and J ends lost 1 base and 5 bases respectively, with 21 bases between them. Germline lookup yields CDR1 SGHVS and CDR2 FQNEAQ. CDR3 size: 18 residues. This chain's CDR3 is CASSLGSWSGRWDQPQHF. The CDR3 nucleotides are TGTGCCAGCAGCTTAGGTTCTTGGTCAGGGCGATGGGATCAGCCCCAGCATTTT.

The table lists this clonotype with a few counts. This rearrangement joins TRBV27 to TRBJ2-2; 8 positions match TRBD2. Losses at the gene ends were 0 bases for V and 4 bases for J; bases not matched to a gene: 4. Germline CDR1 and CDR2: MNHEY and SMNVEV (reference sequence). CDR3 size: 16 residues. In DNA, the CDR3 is TGTGCCAGCAGTTTATCAGCGGGAGAGTTCACCGGGGAGCTGTTTTTT. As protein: CASSLSAGEFTGELFF.

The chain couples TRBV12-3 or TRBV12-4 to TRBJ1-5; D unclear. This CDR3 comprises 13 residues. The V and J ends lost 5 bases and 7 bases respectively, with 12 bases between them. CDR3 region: CASSGYSGQPQHF. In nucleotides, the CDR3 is TGTGCCAGCAGTGGGTATTCCGGGCAGCCCCAGCATTTT.

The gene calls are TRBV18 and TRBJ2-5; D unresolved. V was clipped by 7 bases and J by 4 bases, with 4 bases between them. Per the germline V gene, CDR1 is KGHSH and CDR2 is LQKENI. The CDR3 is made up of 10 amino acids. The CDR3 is CASLTETQYF. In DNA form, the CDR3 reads TGTGCCAGCTTAACAGAGACCCAGTACTTC.

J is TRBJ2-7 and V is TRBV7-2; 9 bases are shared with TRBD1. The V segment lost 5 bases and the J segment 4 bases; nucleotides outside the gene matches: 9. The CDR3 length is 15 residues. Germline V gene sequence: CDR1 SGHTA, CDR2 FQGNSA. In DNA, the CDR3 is TGTGCCAGCAGCCCGAGGACAGGGGCCGGGTACGAGCAGTACTTC. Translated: CASSPRTGAGYEQYF.

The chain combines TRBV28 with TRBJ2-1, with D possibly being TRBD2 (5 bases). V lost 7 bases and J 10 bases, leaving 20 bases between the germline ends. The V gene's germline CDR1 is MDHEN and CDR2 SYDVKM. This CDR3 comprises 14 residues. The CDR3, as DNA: TGTGCCAGCACCCAAGACACCCTTAAGCGGGAGCAGTTCTTC. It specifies CASTQDTLKREQFF.

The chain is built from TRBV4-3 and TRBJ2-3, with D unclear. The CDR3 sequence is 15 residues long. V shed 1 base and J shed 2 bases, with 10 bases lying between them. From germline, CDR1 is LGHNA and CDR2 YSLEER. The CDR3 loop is CASSQAGVNTDTQYF. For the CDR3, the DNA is TGCGCCAGCAGCCAAGCTGGGGTGAACACAGATACGCAGTATTTT.

DNA for the CDR3: TGTGCCAGCAGCTTAAGGCGGGGTGCCTACGAGCAGTACTTC. Protein: CASSLRRGAYEQYF. V gene TRBV7-2 combines with J gene TRBJ2-7, with D perhaps matching TRBD2 (6 bases). V shed 2 bases and J shed 2 bases, with 10 bases lying between them. CDR1 SGHTA and CDR2 FQGNSA come from the germline V gene. This CDR3 region has 14 residues.

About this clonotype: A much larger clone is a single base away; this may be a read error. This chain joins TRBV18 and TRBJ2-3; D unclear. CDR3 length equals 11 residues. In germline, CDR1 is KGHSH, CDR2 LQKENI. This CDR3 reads CAGSPRHTQYF. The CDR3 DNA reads TGTGCCGGCTCACCGCGCCATACGCAGTATTTT.

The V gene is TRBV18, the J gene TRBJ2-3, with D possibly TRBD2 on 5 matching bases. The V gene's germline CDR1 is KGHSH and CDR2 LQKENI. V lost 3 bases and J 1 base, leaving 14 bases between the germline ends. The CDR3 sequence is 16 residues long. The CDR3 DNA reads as TGTGCCAGCTCACCCACCACCCCAGCGGGCACAGATACGCAGTATTTT. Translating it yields CASSPTTPAGTDTQYF.

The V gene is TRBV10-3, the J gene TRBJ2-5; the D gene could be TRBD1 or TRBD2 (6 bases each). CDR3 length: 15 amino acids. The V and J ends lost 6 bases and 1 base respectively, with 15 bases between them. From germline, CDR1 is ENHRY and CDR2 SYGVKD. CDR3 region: CAIRAGQGFQETQYF. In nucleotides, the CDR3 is TGTGCCATCAGGGCGGGACAAGGGTTCCAAGAGACCCAGTACTTC.

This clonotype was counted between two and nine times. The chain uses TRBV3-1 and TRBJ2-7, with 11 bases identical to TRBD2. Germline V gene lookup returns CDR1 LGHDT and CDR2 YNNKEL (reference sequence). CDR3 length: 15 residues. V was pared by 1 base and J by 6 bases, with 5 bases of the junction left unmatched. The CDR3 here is CASSQVLAGGGEQYF. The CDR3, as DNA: TGTGCCAGCAGCCAAGTCCTAGCGGGAGGCGGCGAGCAGTACTTC.

CDR3 amino acids: CASSLGGQTGQPQHF. The CDR3 coding sequence is TGCGCCAGCAGCTTGGGGGGACAGACGGGACAGCCCCAGCATTTT. V and J are TRBV5-1 and TRBJ1-5; 7 bases map to TRBD1. Germline-derived CDR1 and CDR2 are SGHRS and YFSETQ. The CDR3 loop spans 15 amino acids. V lost 0 bases, J lost 7 bases, and 7 bases stayed unmatched.

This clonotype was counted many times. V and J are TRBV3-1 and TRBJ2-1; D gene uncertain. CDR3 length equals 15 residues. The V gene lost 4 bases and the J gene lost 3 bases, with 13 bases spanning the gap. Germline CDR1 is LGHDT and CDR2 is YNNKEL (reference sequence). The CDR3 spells CASSPMGGNYNEQFF. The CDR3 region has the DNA TGTGCCAGCAGCCCCATGGGTGGGAACTACAATGAGCAGTTCTTC.

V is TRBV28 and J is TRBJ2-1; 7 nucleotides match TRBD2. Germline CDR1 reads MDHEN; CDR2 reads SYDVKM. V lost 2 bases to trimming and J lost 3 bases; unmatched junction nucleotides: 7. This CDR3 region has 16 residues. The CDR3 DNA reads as TGTGCCAGCAGTTTACGGGCGGGAGAGAACTACAATGAGCAGTTCTTC. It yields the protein CASSLRAGENYNEQFF. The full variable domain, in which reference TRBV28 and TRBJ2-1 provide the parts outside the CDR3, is DVKVTQSSRYLVKRTGEKVFLECVQDMDHENMFWYRQDPGLGLRLIYFSYDVKMKEKGDIPEGYSVSREKKERFSLILESASTNQTSMYLCASSLRAGENYNEQFFGPGTRLTVL.

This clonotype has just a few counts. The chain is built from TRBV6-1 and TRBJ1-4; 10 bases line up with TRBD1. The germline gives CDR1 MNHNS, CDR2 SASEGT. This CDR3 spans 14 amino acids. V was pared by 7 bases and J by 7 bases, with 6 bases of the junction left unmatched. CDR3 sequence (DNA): TGTGCCAGCACCGTCGGACAGGGGGGTGAAAAACTGTTTTTT. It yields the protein CASTVGQGGEKLFF.

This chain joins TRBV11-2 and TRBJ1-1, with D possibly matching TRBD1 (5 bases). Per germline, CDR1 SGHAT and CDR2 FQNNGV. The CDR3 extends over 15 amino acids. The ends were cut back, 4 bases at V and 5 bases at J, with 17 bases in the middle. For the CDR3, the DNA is TGTGCCAGCAGCTCAACGATTGGGGGTGGGACTGAAGCTTTCTTT. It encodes CASSSTIGGGTEAFF. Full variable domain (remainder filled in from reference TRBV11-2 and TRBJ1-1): EAGVAQSPRYKIIEKRQSVAFWCNPISGHATLYWYQQILGQGPKLLIQFQNNGVVDDSQLPKDRFSAERLKGVDSTLKIQPAKLEDSAVYLCASSSTIGGGTEAFFGQGTRLTVV.

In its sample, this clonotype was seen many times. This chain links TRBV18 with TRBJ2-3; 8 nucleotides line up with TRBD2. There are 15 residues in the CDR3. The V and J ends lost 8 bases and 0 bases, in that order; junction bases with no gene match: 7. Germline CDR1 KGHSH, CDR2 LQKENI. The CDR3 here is CASSPSSGSTDTQYF. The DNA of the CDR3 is TGTGCCAGCAGCCCATCTAGCGGGAGCACAGATACGCAGTATTTT.

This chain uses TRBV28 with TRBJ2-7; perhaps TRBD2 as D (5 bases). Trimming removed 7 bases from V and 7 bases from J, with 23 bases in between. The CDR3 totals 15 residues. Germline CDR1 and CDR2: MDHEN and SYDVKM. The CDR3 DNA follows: TGTGCCAGCACTCATCGTGAGAGGGTCCTTTGGGAGCAGTACTTC. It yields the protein CASTHRERVLWEQYF. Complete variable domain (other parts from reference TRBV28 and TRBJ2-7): DVKVTQSSRYLVKRTGEKVFLECVQDMDHENMFWYRQDPGLGLRLIYFSYDVKMKEKGDIPEGYSVSREKKERFSLILESASTNQTSMYLCASTHRERVLWEQYFGPGTRLTVT.

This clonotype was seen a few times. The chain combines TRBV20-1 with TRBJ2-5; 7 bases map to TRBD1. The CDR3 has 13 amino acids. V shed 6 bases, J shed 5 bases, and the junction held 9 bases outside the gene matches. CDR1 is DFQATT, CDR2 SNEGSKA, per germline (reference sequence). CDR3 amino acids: CSAGTDRLETQYF. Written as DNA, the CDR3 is TGCAGTGCAGGGACAGACAGGTTGGAGACCCAGTACTTC.

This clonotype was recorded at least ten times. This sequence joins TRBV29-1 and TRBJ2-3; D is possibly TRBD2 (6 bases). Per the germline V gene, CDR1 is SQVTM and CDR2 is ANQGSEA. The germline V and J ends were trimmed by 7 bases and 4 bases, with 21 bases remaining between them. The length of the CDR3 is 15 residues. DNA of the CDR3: TGCAGCGCTGCCCTGGAACTAGCCCGGGCAGATACGCAGTATTTT. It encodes CSAALELARADTQYF.

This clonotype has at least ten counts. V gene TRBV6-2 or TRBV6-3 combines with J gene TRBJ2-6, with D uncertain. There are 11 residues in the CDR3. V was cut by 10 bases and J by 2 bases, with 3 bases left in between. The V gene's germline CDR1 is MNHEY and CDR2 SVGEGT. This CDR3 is CATTGANVLTF. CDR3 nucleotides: TGTGCCACCACTGGGGCCAACGTCCTGACTTTC.

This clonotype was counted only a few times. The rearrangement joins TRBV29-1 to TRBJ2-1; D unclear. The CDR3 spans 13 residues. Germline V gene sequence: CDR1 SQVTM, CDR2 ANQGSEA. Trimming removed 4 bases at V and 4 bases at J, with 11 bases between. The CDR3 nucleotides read TGCAGCGTTGTCCCCGAAGGTTACAATGAGCAGTTCTTC. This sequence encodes CSVVPEGYNEQFF.

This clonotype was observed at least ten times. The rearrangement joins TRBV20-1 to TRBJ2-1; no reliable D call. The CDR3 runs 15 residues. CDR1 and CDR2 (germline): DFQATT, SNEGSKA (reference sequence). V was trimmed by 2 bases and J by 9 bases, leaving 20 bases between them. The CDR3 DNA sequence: TGCAGTGCTAGACCTACTATGCAGCTCCTCGGTGAGCAGTTCTTC. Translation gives CSARPTMQLLGEQFF.

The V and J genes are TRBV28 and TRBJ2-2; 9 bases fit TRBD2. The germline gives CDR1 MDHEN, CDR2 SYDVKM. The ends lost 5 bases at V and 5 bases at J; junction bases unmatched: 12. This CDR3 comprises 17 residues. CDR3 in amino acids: CASSHQSGRRLTGELFF. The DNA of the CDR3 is TGTGCCAGCAGTCACCAGAGCGGGAGGAGACTAACCGGGGAGCTGTTTTTT.

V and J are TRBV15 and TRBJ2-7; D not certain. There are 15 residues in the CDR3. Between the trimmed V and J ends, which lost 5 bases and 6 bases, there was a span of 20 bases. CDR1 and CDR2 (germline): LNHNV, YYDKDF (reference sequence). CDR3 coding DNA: TGTGCCACCAGCCCAAGAGACGACCGATCCCGCGAGCAGTACTTC. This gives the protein CATSPRDDRSREQYF.

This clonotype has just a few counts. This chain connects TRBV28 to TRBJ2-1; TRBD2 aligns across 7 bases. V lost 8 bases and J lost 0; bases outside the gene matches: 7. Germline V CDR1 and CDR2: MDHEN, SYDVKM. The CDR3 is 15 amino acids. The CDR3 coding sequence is TGTGCCAGCTGTGGGGAGGGACGCTCCTACAATGAGCAGTTCTTC. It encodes CASCGEGRSYNEQFF.

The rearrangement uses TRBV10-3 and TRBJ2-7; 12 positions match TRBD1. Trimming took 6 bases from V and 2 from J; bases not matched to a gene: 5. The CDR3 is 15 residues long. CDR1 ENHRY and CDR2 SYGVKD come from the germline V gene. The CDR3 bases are TGTGCCATCAGCTTGGGACAGGGGGCGACCTACGAGCAGTACTTC. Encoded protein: CAISLGQGATYEQYF.

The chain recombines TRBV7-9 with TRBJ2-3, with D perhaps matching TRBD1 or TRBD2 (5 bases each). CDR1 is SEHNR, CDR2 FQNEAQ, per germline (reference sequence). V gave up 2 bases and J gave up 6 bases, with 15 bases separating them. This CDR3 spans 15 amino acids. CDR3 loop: CASSLTGTLTDTQYF. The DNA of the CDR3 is TGTGCCAGCAGCTTAACCGGGACCCTCACCGATACGCAGTATTTT.

The CDR3 protein is CARPGAKRYEQYF. CDR3 bases: TGTGCCCGCCCCGGGGCGAAGCGCTACGAGCAGTACTTC. The V gene is TRBV24-1, the J gene TRBJ2-7; perhaps D is TRBD1 or TRBD2 (5 bases each). CDR3 size: 13 residues. V was trimmed by 12 bases and J by 3 bases, leaving 17 bases between them. CDR1 KGHDR and CDR2 SFDVKD come from the germline V gene.